One sample yielded the 20 T cell receptor beta chains listed below, sequenced in a study of blood T cell repertoires in COVID-19. Sequencing was performed with immunoSEQ multiplex PCR; in TCRdb, only in-frame clones are kept and a portion is missing. Of 300,000 to 400,000 clones listed, around 86% are singletons. Source material: PBMCs or T cells enriched from blood (not recorded which). These receptors all come from a man aged 55 to 70 who had recovered from COVID-19.

The V gene is TRBV28, the J gene TRBJ1-3; no firm D call. The CDR3 sequence is 12 residues long. The germline CDR1 and CDR2 sequences are MDHEN and SYDVKM. Trimming left V 6 bases short and J 8 bases short, with 11 bases between. CDR3 sequence: CASRYNRDTIYF. CDR3 in DNA: TGTGCCAGCAGATATAACCGGGACACCATATATTTT.

CDR3 DNA: TGTGCCAGCAGTTTATGGATAGGAGGCAGGGGTAGCTCCTATAATTCACCCCTCCACTTT. Translated, it gives CASSLWIGGRGSSYNSPLHF. This sequence joins TRBV27 and TRBJ1-6; TRBD1 might be the D (6 bases). CDR3 length: 20 amino acids. The ends were cut back, 1 base at V and 0 bases at J, with 19 bases in the middle. Germline CDR1 and CDR2: MNHEY and SMNVEV (reference sequence).

The rearrangement uses TRBV5-8 and TRBJ1-1; no reliable D call. The CDR3 loop spans 13 amino acids. Trimming removed 0 bases from V and 1 base from J, with 4 bases in between. Germline V gives CDR1 SGHTS, CDR2 YDEGEE. The CDR3 loop is CASSLAGNTEAFF. DNA of the CDR3: TGTGCCAGCAGCTTGGCGGGGAACACTGAAGCTTTCTTT.

The J gene is TRBJ2-5, the V gene TRBV3-1 (or the pseudogene TRBV3-2), with a tentative D call TRBD2 (8 bases). With 5 bases removed from V and 4 bases from J, the gap between germline ends came to 23 bases. The CDR3 runs 17 residues. CDR1 is LGHDT, CDR2 YNNKEL, per germline (reference sequence). The CDR3 sequence is CASSEGATSGVRETQYF. Written as DNA, the CDR3 is TGTGCCAGCAGCGAGGGGGCTACTAGCGGAGTCCGAGAGACCCAGTACTTC.

The V call is TRBV11-2, the J call TRBJ1-6; D not resolved. V shed 5 bases and J shed 5 bases, with 13 bases lying between them. The CDR3 extends over 15 amino acids. The V gene's germline CDR1 is SGHAT and CDR2 FQNNGV. The CDR3 here is CASSIQRHNNSPLHF. CDR3 coding DNA: TGTGCCAGCAGCATCCAACGACATAATAATTCACCCCTCCACTTT.

The chain recombines TRBV6-2 or TRBV6-3 with TRBJ2-7; TRBD2 matches 7 bases. V was clipped by 0 bases and J by 2 bases; unmatched bases: 4. CDR1 and CDR2 from the germline V gene are MNHEY and SVGEGT. The CDR3 sequence is 15 residues long. The DNA of the CDR3 is TGTGCCAGCAGTTACTCTCGCGGGAGTACCTACGAGCAGTACTTC. Translation: CASSYSRGSTYEQYF.

The gene calls are TRBV4-1 and TRBJ2-7; 7 bases map to TRBD1. With V trimmed by 2 bases and J by 2 bases, 3 bases remained unmatched. The germline gives CDR1 MGHRA, CDR2 YSYEKL. The CDR3 contains 14 residues. The CDR3 here is CASSQPGQPYEQYF. The CDR3 DNA reads as TGCGCCAGCAGCCAACCGGGACAGCCCTACGAGCAGTACTTC.

The genes are TRBV11-2 and TRBJ1-1, with D perhaps TRBD1 (6 bases). V was trimmed by 8 bases and J by 9 bases, leaving 19 bases between them. CDR1 SGHAT and CDR2 FQNNGV come from the germline V gene. This CDR3 comprises 13 residues. CDR3 nucleotides: TGTGCCAGCGGGCACAGGGCCAACCCTAAAGCTTTCTTT. Protein sequence: CASGHRANPKAFF.

The chain joins TRBV2 to TRBJ1-1; TRBD1 might be the D (5 bases). In germline, CDR1 is SNHLY, CDR2 FYNNEI. The CDR3 extends over 14 amino acids. Trimming took 4 bases from V and 2 from J, leaving 11 bases between them. CDR3 in DNA: TGTGCCAGCAGTGCTGGGGCAAGAAACACTGAAGCTTTCTTT. Translating it yields CASSAGARNTEAFF.

The chain couples TRBV19 to TRBJ2-6; D remains unclear. Germline values: CDR1 LNHDA, CDR2 SQIVND (reference sequence). The V end lost 4 bases, the J end lost 0 bases, and 13 bases lay between the germline ends. This CDR3 region has 17 residues. In DNA form, the CDR3 reads TGTGCCAGTAGTACTACCCTCGATCGCTCTGGGGCCAACGTCCTGACTTTC. This encodes CASSTTLDRSGANVLTF.

The chain links TRBV12-3 or TRBV12-4 to TRBJ2-5, with D possibly TRBD1 on 5 matching bases. This CDR3 comprises 13 residues. Trimming pared 0 bases from V and 5 bases from J, leaving 7 bases between. The CDR3 DNA sequence: TGTGCCAGCAGTTTAGCAGGGGCGGAGACCCAGTACTTC. This encodes CASSLAGAETQYF.

This clone is a singleton in its sample. This chain uses TRBV24-1 with TRBJ1-2, with D unclear. CDR1 is KGHDR, CDR2 SFDVKD, per germline. The V and J ends lost 9 bases and 2 bases respectively, with 15 bases between them. CDR3 length: 14 amino acids. CDR3 protein: CATPGGRRNYGYTF. The CDR3 DNA sequence: TGTGCCACCCCGGGAGGACGGAGGAACTATGGCTACACCTTC.

The DNA for the CDR3 is TGTGCCAGCAGCCAAGTCGCAGGGCCTGGAAACACCATATATTTT. The encoded protein is CASSQVAGPGNTIYF. The J gene is TRBJ1-3, the V gene TRBV3-1 (or the pseudogene TRBV3-2); possibly TRBD1 for D (5 bases). The CDR3 covers 15 residues. Trimming removed 1 base at V and 2 bases at J, with 9 bases between. In germline, CDR1 is LGHDT, CDR2 YNNKEL (reference sequence).

The rearrangement uses TRBV2 and TRBJ1-1, with D perhaps matching TRBD1 (5 bases). This CDR3 contains 16 residues. Trimming stripped 6 bases from V and 4 bases from J, with 21 bases between. Per germline, CDR1 SNHLY and CDR2 FYNNEI. CDR3 DNA: TGTGCCAGCAGAGCCCGCGGTTGGGGGGTTATCACTGAAGCTTTCTTT. Its translation is CASRARGWGVITEAFF.

The V and J genes are TRBV5-6 and TRBJ2-3; the D gene is possibly TRBD1 (5 bases). CDR3 length: 13 amino acids. Germline CDR1 and CDR2: SGHDT and YYEEEE. The V end was cut by 2 bases, the J end by 4 bases, with 8 bases between. The CDR3 DNA reads as TGTGCCAGCAGCTTCAGGGTTGCAGATACGCAGTATTTT. It is translated as CASSFRVADTQYF. Variable domain in full (rest from reference TRBV5-6 and TRBJ2-3): DAGVTQSPTHLIKTRGQQVTLRCSPKSGHDTVSWYQQALGQGPQFIFQYYEEEERQRGNFPDRFSGHQFPNYSSELNVNALLLGDSALYLCASSFRVADTQYFGPGTRLTVL.

This clone was counted between two and nine times. DNA for the CDR3: TGTGCCAGCAAACCTGGGGTCCGGGGGATCGTGCCGAACACCGGGGAGCTGTTTTTT. As protein: CASKPGVRGIVPNTGELFF. The chain is built from TRBV2 and TRBJ2-2, with D maybe TRBD2 (6 bases). V lost 7 bases and J 0 bases, leaving 24 bases between the germline ends. The germline V gene encodes CDR1 SNHLY and CDR2 FYNNEI. The CDR3 runs to 19 residues.

The chain combines TRBV18 with TRBJ1-2, with 8 nucleotides matching TRBD1. The germline CDR1 and CDR2 sequences are KGHSH and LQKENI. This CDR3 has 16 residues. V was pared by 5 bases and J by 4 bases, with 12 bases of the junction left unmatched. In nucleotides, the CDR3 is TGTGCCAGCTCAGAATCCGCGGGACAGGTTCTCTATGGCTACACCTTC. It yields the protein CASSESAGQVLYGYTF.

This chain joins TRBV5-5 and TRBJ1-1; 7 positions match TRBD1. V was clipped by 5 bases and J by 0 bases; unmatched bases: 7. Germline loops: CDR1 SGHKS, CDR2 YYEKEE (reference sequence). The length of the CDR3 is 15 residues. CDR3 DNA sequence: TGTGCCAGCAGGGTTCCGGGACAGATGAACACTGAAGCTTTCTTT. It translates to CASRVPGQMNTEAFF.

The CDR3 coding sequence is TGCGCCAGCAGCGACCAGGCCTACGAGCAGTACTTC. Its translation: CASSDQAYEQYF. V is TRBV5-1 and J is TRBJ2-7; D ambiguous. Germline V lookup: CDR1 SGHRS, CDR2 YFSETQ. V gave up 4 bases and J gave up 2 bases, with 7 bases separating them. The CDR3 consists of 12 residues.

V gene TRBV14 combines with J gene TRBJ2-2, with 14 bases that match TRBD2. Germline V gene data show CDR1 as SGHDN and CDR2 as FVKESK. CDR3 length: 17 amino acids. V lost 3 bases and J lost 7; bases outside the gene matches: 7. The CDR3 DNA is TGTGCCAGCAGCCATCCCGGACTAGCGGGAGGAGGCGGGGAGCTGTTTTTT. It encodes CASSHPGLAGGGGELFF.